This is a list of T cell receptor beta chains from one sample in a study of blood T cell repertoires in COVID-19. TCRdb keeps only in-frame clones here, not all; method: immunoSEQ multiplex PCR. The sample gives about 51,000 clones, over 75% of which show up once; around 6.5% is in the top ten. Material for sequencing was peripheral blood. The receptors shown here come from a man between 45 and 60 years old with active COVID-19. CDR3s include the opening cysteine and the closing phenylalanine or tryptophan. Fields, in order: V gene, D gene, clone size, J gene, CDR3 protein, CDR3 DNA. The D gene is left open where the match is weak. The size field is filled for only some rows; it gives once, few, many or a size class.

>TRBV5-1|.|once|TRBJ2-3
CASSLGILVSSTDTQYF
TGCGCCAGCAGCTTGGGGATACTAGTCTCTAGCACAGATACGCAGTATTTT
>TRBV3-1/TRBV3-2|.|.|TRBJ2-5
CASSQQGTPQETQYF
TGTGCCAGCAGCCAGCAGGGTACCCCACAAGAGACCCAGTACTTC
>TRBV27|.|.|TRBJ1-2
CASIKQVHYGYTF
TGTGCCAGCATAAAACAGGTACACTATGGCTACACCTTC
>TRBV30|.|.|TRBJ1-1
CAWSVQGNTEAFF
TGTGCCTGGAGTGTGCAGGGGAACACTGAAGCTTTCTTT
>TRBV19|TRBD1|.|TRBJ2-2
CASRGQGASGELFF
TGTGCCAGTAGGGGACAGGGCGCGTCCGGGGAGCTGTTTTTT
>TRBV28|.|once|TRBJ2-3
CASTLTGRRDTQYF
TGTGCCAGCACCTTAACAGGGCGGCGAGATACGCAGTATTTT
>TRBV7-8|TRBD2|.|TRBJ2-1
CASTQGPAGGYNEQFF
TGTGCCAGCACCCAGGGCCCAGCGGGAGGCTACAATGAGCAGTTCTTC
>TRBV4-1|TRBD2|.|TRBJ2-7
CASSHGLAGAPTYEQYF
TGCGCCAGCAGCCACGGACTAGCGGGGGCGCCGACCTACGAGCAGTACTTC
>TRBV29-1|.|.|TRBJ2-2
CSVVRAGELFF
TGCAGCGTTGTGCGGGCCGGGGAGCTGTTTTTT
>TRBV5-6|.|.|TRBJ1-1
CASSWGRGATEAFF
TGTGCCAGCAGCTGGGGGAGGGGAGCCACTGAAGCTTTCTTT
>TRBV5-1|TRBD1|once|TRBJ2-5
CASNPETGVGTQYF
TGCGCCAGCAATCCCGAAACAGGGGTGGGGACCCAGTACTTC
>TRBV5-6|.|.|TRBJ1-5
CASSSQGYSNQPQHF
TGTGCCAGCAGTTCCCAGGGGTATAGCAATCAGCCCCAGCATTTT
>TRBV9|TRBD2|.|TRBJ2-1
CASSSGRTRGDEQFF
TGTGCCAGCAGCTCGGGGCGGACTAGAGGTGATGAGCAGTTCTTC
>TRBV3-1/TRBV3-2|TRBD1|.|TRBJ2-3
CASSQPDRGTDTQYF
TGTGCCAGCAGCCAACCAGACAGGGGCACAGATACGCAGTATTTT
>TRBV7-6|.|.|TRBJ2-3
CASSLGGLSTDTQYF
TGTGCCAGCAGCTTAGGCGGGCTGAGCACAGATACGCAGTATTTT
>TRBV3-1/TRBV3-2|.|.|TRBJ1-1
CASSQEGTQNTEAFF
TGTGCCAGCAGCCAAGAGGGCACACAGAACACTGAAGCTTTCTTT
>TRBV2|.|.|TRBJ2-7
CASTPEAYEQYF
TGTGCCAGCACACCAGAAGCCTACGAGCAGTACTTC
>TRBV5-1|.|.|TRBJ1-5
CASSLEGSNQPQHF
TGCGCCAGCAGCTTGGAGGGGAGCAATCAGCCCCAGCATTTT
>TRBV2|TRBD2|.|TRBJ2-1
CASSPRTSGSYEQFF
TGTGCCAGCAGCCCCAGGACTAGCGGGAGTTATGAGCAGTTCTTC
>TRBV6-5|TRBD2|few|TRBJ2-2
CASSYGGRETGELFF
TGTGCCAGCAGTTACGGCGGGAGGGAAACCGGGGAGCTGTTTTTT
>TRBV5-4|.|.|TRBJ2-1
CASSLRQARTNLRGQFF
TGTGCCAGCAGCTTAAGGCAGGCCCGGACTAACCTCCGGGGGCAGTTCTTC
>TRBV23-1|TRBD2|.|TRBJ2-3
CASSQSPAGGTDTQYF
TGCGCCAGCAGTCAATCCCCAGCGGGAGGCACAGATACGCAGTATTTT
>TRBV12-3/TRBV12-4|.|.|TRBJ2-5
CASRKQGQETQYF
TGTGCCAGCAGGAAGCAGGGACAAGAGACCCAGTACTTC
>TRBV24-1|TRBD1|.|TRBJ2-2
CATQDRENTGELFF
TGTGCCACCCAGGACAGGGAGAACACCGGGGAGCTGTTTTTT
>TRBV19|TRBD1|.|TRBJ2-5
CASSSRDRGYEETQYF
TGTGCCAGTAGTAGCCGGGACAGGGGGTATGAGGAGACCCAGTACTTC
>TRBV6-4|.|.|TRBJ1-1
CASTPSPGNTEAFF
TGTGCCAGCACGCCGAGCCCGGGGAACACTGAAGCTTTCTTT
>TRBV5-8|.|.|TRBJ2-7
CASSWGLGLYEQYF
TGTGCCAGCAGCTGGGGATTGGGACTCTACGAGCAGTACTTC
>TRBV6-2/TRBV6-3|.|.|TRBJ2-7
CASGFEGGPYEQYF
TGTGCCAGCGGTTTCGAGGGGGGGCCCTACGAGCAGTACTTC
>TRBV9|.|.|TRBJ2-2
CASSVVTGVKSGELFF
TGTGCCAGCAGCGTAGTTACGGGGGTAAAGTCCGGGGAGCTGTTTTTT
>TRBV2|.|.|TRBJ1-5
CASTYSPNQPQHF
TGTGCCAGCACCTATTCCCCCAATCAGCCCCAGCATTTT
>TRBV7-2|.|.|TRBJ1-1
CASSLAGIGAGEPEAFF
TGTGCCAGCAGCTTAGCGGGTATAGGAGCGGGGGAGCCTGAAGCTTTCTTT
>TRBV5-1|TRBD1|.|TRBJ1-2
CASSWGQANYGYTF
TGCGCCAGCAGCTGGGGACAGGCCAACTATGGCTACACCTTC
>TRBV15|.|.|TRBJ1-2
CATSSPTGGGDIGYTF
TGTGCCACCAGCAGCCCCACAGGCGGGGGGGACATCGGCTACACCTTC
>TRBV11-3|.|.|TRBJ2-1
CASSPGGNEQFF
TGTGCCAGCAGCCCCGGGGGCAATGAGCAGTTCTTC
>TRBV29-1|TRBD2|once|TRBJ2-7
CSVEEPGLADEQYF
TGCAGCGTTGAAGAGCCAGGACTAGCAGACGAGCAGTACTTC
>TRBV9|TRBD1|.|TRBJ2-5
CASSSRTGRLYF
TGTGCCAGCAGCTCTCGGACAGGGCGGTTGTACTTC
>TRBV25-1|.|.|TRBJ2-7
CASSVGGSSYEQYF
TGTGCCAGCAGTGTAGGAGGGAGCTCCTACGAGCAGTACTTC
>TRBV9|.|.|TRBJ1-3
CASRSGEIHSGNTIYF
TGTGCCAGCAGGAGTGGGGAGATTCACTCTGGAAACACCATATATTTT
>TRBV24-1|.|.|TRBJ2-5
CATSDSSDGWRETQYF
TGTGCCACCAGTGATTCTTCCGATGGCTGGAGAGAGACCCAGTACTTC
>TRBV7-9|.|.|TRBJ1-1
CASSLLSSLRRGTEAFF
TGTGCCAGCAGCTTATTGAGTAGTTTAAGGCGAGGAACTGAAGCTTTCTTT
>TRBV5-4|.|.|TRBJ1-1
CAGSGSVETEAFF
TGTGCCGGGTCAGGGTCGGTGGAGACTGAAGCTTTCTTT
>TRBV3-1/TRBV3-2|TRBD2|.|TRBJ2-3
CASSQATALAGDTDTQYF
TGTGCCAGCAGCCAAGCGACCGCGCTAGCGGGGGACACAGATACGCAGTATTTT
>TRBV7-9|TRBD1|.|TRBJ2-3
CASSLGQGRDTQYF
TGTGCCAGCAGCTTGGGACAGGGGAGGGATACGCAGTATTTT
>TRBV19|.|.|TRBJ2-1
CASGLFGNEQFF
TGTGCCTCGGGACTCTTCGGGAATGAGCAGTTCTTC
>TRBV4-3|TRBD1|few|TRBJ2-1
CASSHLTGEPEQFF
TGCGCCAGCAGCCACCTGACAGGGGAACCTGAGCAGTTCTTC
>TRBV6-5|.|.|TRBJ2-7
CASSPPGSYEQYF
TGTGCCAGCAGCCCACCGGGCTCCTACGAGCAGTACTTC
>TRBV18|.|.|TRBJ1-1
CASSPGAGAFF
TGTGCCAGCTCACCGGGGGCCGGAGCTTTCTTT
>TRBV3-1/TRBV3-2|TRBD2|.|TRBJ2-1
CASSQPLAGGSSYNEQFF
TGTGCCAGCAGCCAACCCCTAGCGGGGGGGAGCTCCTACAATGAGCAGTTCTTC
>TRBV2|TRBD1|.|TRBJ1-2
CASSTYRGYYGYTF
TGTGCCAGCAGTACATACAGGGGGTACTATGGCTACACCTTC
>TRBV7-2|TRBD2|few|TRBJ2-2
CASGRGRANGELFF
TGTGCCAGCGGACGGGGGAGGGCGAACGGGGAGCTGTTTTTT
>TRBV5-1|.|.|TRBJ2-5
CASSLEGGQETQYF
TGCGCCAGCAGCTTGGAGGGAGGACAAGAGACCCAGTACTTC
>TRBV5-1|.|.|TRBJ2-5
CASSLQGGGSETQYF
TGCGCCAGCAGCTTGCAGGGGGGAGGTTCGGAGACCCAGTACTTC
>TRBV2|TRBD2|.|TRBJ2-5
CASSEWRGGQETQYF
TGTGCCAGCAGTGAGTGGCGGGGGGGGCAAGAGACCCAGTACTTC
>TRBV12-3/TRBV12-4|.|.|TRBJ2-5
CASTSYLQETQYF
TGTGCCAGCACTAGTTACCTCCAAGAGACCCAGTACTTC
>TRBV6-5|.|.|TRBJ2-2
CATGASGGAGELFF
TGTGCCACCGGGGCCTCCGGGGGAGCCGGGGAGCTGTTTTTT
>TRBV7-7|TRBD1|.|TRBJ2-5
CASSLGQGKTQYF
TGTGCCAGCAGCTTAGGACAGGGCAAGACCCAGTACTTC
>TRBV12-3/TRBV12-4|.|.|TRBJ1-1
CASTTGRNTEAFF
TGTGCCAGCACCACAGGCCGGAACACTGAAGCTTTCTTT
>TRBV7-2|TRBD2|.|TRBJ2-1
CASSKRLAGGMFF
TGTGCCAGCAGCAAGAGACTAGCGGGGGGGATGTTCTTC